The source of this T cell receptor beta chain is a study of shared clonotypes between healthy human individuals (dated by TCRdb to 2018 to 2021). About the investigation overall: The cohort included three men and a couple of women between 18 and 49 years of age. Different laboratories and diverse techniques were used to prepare libraries and sequence TCR repertoires, to increase sequencing depth and limit assay-specific biases. To estimate repertoire size and how much clonotype sharing occurs between individuals, the study deeply sequenced the blood TCR repertoires of five or six healthy adults. Between about 0.94 and 10 billion PBMCs per donor were obtained by leukapheresis. For each donor, three plates each were used for CD4 naive and CD4 memory, two plates were used for CD8 naive, and one plate was used for CD8 memory.

As encoded in the germline V gene (reference sequence), CDR1 is DFQATT while CDR2 is SNEGSKA. The V and J ends are trimmed by 3 bases and 5 bases, leaving 4 bases between them. From the cysteine up to the phenylalanine, the CDR3 has a length of 10 residues. CDR3 DNA is the only sequence kept; it has 30 bases, read in frame from the first base. The investigation overall reported the following: The small number of donors limited the genetic and exposure-history diversity represented. Higher generation probabilities were observed for clonotypes shared by all four sorted-subset donors than for non-shared clonotypes. Sampling was restricted to blood, and TCR repertoires in tissue are likely to differ from TCR repertoires in blood. Pairwise subsampling led to the expectation that sequencing depth would affect the degree of clonotype sharing among donors. When several donors were compared, the shared fraction of clonotypes was 5% to 6.5% for naive CD4, 3% to 4% for naive CD8, more than 2% for memory CD4, and 0.35% to 0.4% for memory CD8. Estimated clonotype richness was generally larger for naive than for memory subsets. Rarefaction of sorted-subset datasets indicated incomplete sequencing despite the large sequencing depth.

Using the deep immunoSEQ assay, multiplex PCR amplified TCR CDR3 regions from genomic DNA. Genomic DNA extracted from each cell subset was distributed evenly over all wells of several immunoSEQ 96-well plates, and each plate served as one replicate. For sorted subsets, roughly 200 ng of genomic DNA, equivalent to 25,000 to 35,000 T cell genomes, went into each replicate PCR. Purified libraries were measured with a Qubit 3.0 fluorometer, size-checked on a Bioanalyzer 2100, and measured again with the KAPA Library Quantification kit. Every immunoSEQ 96-well plate was sequenced on a dedicated single-read 150-cycle Illumina NextSeq 550 flow cell. In the original analysis: The immunoSEQ output contained only junctional sequences without quality scores, so filtering could not match that applied to full-length reads. Sequences were annotated with PyIR, a Python wrapper for IgBLAST v1.9, using IMGT germline references to assign V/J genes and CDR3. Reads were removed for weak V/J assignments (E-value above 1e-6), missing CDR3, stop codons, out-of-frame junctions, or ambiguous translated residues. A V3J clonotype was defined by an identical inferred V gene, J gene, and CDR3 amino acid sequence. To compute the percentage overlap between repertoires, the number of shared unique clonotypes was divided by the size of the smaller repertoire. Richness of each repertoire was evaluated using RTK rarefaction, the Chao1 estimator, and Recon v2.1 estimates of unobserved clonotypes. Generation probabilities were computed with OLGA for all TCRbeta clonotypes obtained by the gDNA method from a handful of donors. Entries here come from immuneACCESS through TCRdb and include only in-frame sequences with V and J called. Some clones fail to appear in such tables; in the studies checked, an unresolved V gene covers under half of the shortfall, and the cause of the remainder is unknown. V, J and clone size derive from that table, while D and trimming were established from the DNA sequence. This sample comprises some 1 million clones, about 75% of them detected only once. The biggest ten clones account for approximately 1.5% of the sample.

This clone was observed a few times. Its target antigen remains unknown. Base-call qualities are not available, and no considerably larger clone is one nucleotide away. The sample carries other DNA sequences with the same CDR3. Donors were healthy HIV-negative adults with no recently reported acute infections or vaccinations. All donors were Caucasian adults living in Nashville, Tennessee, USA. CD4+ T cells were enriched by magnetic negative selection; naive cells were then positively selected on CD45RA, and the negative fraction formed the memory subset. Blood was collected by leukapheresis, and PBMCs were isolated by Ficoll-Histopaque density gradient centrifugation and then cryopreserved in liquid nitrogen vapor phase. Analytical flow cytometry was used to check the purity and quantity of every magnetically sorted T cell population. Genomic DNA was isolated from every sorted fraction and measured by UV absorbance on a Nanodrop 2000c.

Sequencing was done on a sample of memory CD4+ T cells sorted from blood. The cell subset or site tag for this specimen amounts to: CD45RA-negative fraction. This chain is built from TRBV20-1 and TRBJ2-5; the D gene remains uncertain. This receptor was identified in a man younger than 35 in good health. The sequenced DNA is TGCAGTGCTAGGAGGGAGACCCAGTACTTC. Translation gives CSARRETQYF.